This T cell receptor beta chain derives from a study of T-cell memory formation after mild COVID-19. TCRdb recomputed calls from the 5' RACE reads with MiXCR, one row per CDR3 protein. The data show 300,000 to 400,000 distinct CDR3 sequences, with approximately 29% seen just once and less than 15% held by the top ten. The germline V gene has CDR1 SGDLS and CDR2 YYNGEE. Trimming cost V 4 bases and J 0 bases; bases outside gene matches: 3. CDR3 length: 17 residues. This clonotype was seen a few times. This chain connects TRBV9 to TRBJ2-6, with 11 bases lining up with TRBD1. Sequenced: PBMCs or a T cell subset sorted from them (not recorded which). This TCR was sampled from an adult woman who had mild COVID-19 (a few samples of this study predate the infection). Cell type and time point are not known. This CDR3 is CASSRTGGGSGANVLTF. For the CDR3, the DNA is TGTGCCAGCAGCAGGACAGGGGGCGGCTCTGGGGCCAACGTCCTGACTTTC.